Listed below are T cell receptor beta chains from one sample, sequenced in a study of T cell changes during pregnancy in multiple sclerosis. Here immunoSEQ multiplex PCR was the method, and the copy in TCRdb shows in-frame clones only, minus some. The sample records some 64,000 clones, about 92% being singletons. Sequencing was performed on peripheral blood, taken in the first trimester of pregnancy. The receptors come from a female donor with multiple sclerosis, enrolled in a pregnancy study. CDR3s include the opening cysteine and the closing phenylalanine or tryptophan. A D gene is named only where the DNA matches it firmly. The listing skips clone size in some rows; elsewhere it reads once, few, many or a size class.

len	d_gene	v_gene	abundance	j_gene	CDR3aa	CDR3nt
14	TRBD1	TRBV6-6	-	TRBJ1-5	CASSIGQGHQPQHF	TGTGCCAGCAGCATCGGACAGGGACATCAGCCCCAGCATTTT
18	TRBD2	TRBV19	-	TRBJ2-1	CASSMGRLAGVLDNEQFF	TGTGCCAGTAGTATGGGAAGACTAGCGGGAGTTTTGGACAATGAGCAGTTCTTC
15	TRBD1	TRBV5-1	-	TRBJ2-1	CASSRDRVSYNEQFF	TGCGCCAGCAGCAGGGACAGGGTTTCCTACAATGAGCAGTTCTTC
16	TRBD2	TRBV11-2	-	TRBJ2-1	CASSLAWPSGNNEQFF	TGTGCCAGCAGCTTAGCGTGGCCTAGCGGGAACAATGAGCAGTTCTTC
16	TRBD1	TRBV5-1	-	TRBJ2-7	CASSLGGDRVLGEQYF	TGCGCCAGCAGCCTTGGAGGGGACAGGGTGCTAGGGGAGCAGTACTTC
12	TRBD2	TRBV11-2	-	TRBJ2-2	CASSFLSGGLFF	TGTGCCAGCAGCTTCCTCTCGGGGGGGCTGTTTTTT
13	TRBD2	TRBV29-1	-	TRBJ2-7	CSVQLAGVYEQYF	TGCAGCGTCCAACTAGCGGGAGTTTACGAGCAGTACTTC
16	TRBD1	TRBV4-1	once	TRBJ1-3	CASSLDRASSGNTIYF	TGCGCCAGCAGCCTAGACAGGGCCAGCTCTGGAAACACCATATATTTT
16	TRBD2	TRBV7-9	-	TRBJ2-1	CASSLVLAGGPNEQFF	TGTGCCAGCAGCTTAGTTCTAGCGGGAGGGCCGAATGAGCAGTTCTTC
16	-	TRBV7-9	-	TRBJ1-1	CASSLDSIQGKTEAFF	TGTGCCAGCAGCTTAGATTCCATCCAGGGTAAGACTGAAGCTTTCTTT
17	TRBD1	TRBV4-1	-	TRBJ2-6	CASSQRQGARGANVLTF	TGCGCCAGCAGCCAACGACAGGGGGCTCGTGGGGCCAACGTCCTGACTTTC
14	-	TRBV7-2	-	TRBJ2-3	CASSRGSRTDTQYF	TGTGCCAGCAGCCGCGGTAGCCGCACAGATACGCAGTATTTT
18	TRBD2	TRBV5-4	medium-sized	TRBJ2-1	CASSLPGLAGGNYNEQFF	TGTGCCAGCAGCTTACCTGGACTAGCGGGGGGGAACTACAATGAGCAGTTCTTC
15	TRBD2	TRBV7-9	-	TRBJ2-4	CASSPQAGGGDIQYF	TGTGCCAGCAGCCCCCAAGCGGGAGGGGGGGACATTCAGTACTTC
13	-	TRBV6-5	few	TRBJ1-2	CASSPQGQGGYTF	TGTGCCAGCAGTCCTCAGGGCCAAGGCGGCTACACCTTC
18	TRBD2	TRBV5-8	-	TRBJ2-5	CASSLFWQGAGELKTQYF	TGTGCCAGCAGCTTGTTTTGGCAAGGAGCGGGGGAGCTGAAGACCCAGTACTTC
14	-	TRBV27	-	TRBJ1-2	CASSLRGGGYGYTF	TGTGCCAGCAGTTTGAGAGGGGGTGGCTATGGCTACACCTTC
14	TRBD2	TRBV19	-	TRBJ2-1	CASSILAGEVEQFF	TGTGCCAGTAGTATACTAGCGGGAGAGGTTGAGCAGTTCTTC
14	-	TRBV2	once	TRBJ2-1	CASSGSGRYNEQFF	TGTGCCAGCAGTGGTAGCGGCCGTTACAATGAGCAGTTCTTC
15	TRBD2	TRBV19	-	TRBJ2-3	CASSIEAGELDTQYF	TGTGCCAGTAGTATAGAGGCGGGAGAATTAGATACGCAGTATTTT
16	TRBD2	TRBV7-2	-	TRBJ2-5	CASSLGRYSGKETQYF	TGTGCCAGCAGCTTAGGCCGATATAGCGGGAAGGAGACCCAGTACTTC
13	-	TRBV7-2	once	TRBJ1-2	CASSHGQLYGYTF	TGTGCCAGCAGCCACGGACAGCTCTATGGCTACACCTTC
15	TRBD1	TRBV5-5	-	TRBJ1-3	CASSFTGVAGNTIYF	TGTGCCAGCAGCTTTACAGGGGTTGCTGGAAACACCATATATTTT
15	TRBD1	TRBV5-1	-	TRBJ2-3	CASSLEGQGTDTQYF	TGCGCCAGCAGCTTGGAGGGACAGGGCACAGATACGCAGTATTTT
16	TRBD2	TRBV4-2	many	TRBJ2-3	CASSPGLAGGGDTQYF	TGTGCCAGCAGCCCGGGACTAGCGGGAGGGGGAGATACGCAGTATTTT
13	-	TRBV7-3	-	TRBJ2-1	CASGGSSYNEQFF	TGTGCCAGCGGTGGGAGCTCCTACAATGAGCAGTTCTTC
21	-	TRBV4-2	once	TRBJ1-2	CASSQEWSQGVRVLSSYGYTF	TGTGCCAGCAGCCAAGAATGGTCTCAAGGGGTCCGGGTCCTCTCCTCCTATGGCTACACCTTC
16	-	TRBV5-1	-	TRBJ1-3	CASSLVAGISGNTIYF	TGCGCCAGCAGCTTGGTTGCAGGGATCTCTGGAAACACCATATATTTT
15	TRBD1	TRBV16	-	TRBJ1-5	CASSPKDRGPQPQHF	TGTGCCAGCAGCCCTAAGGACAGGGGGCCACAGCCCCAGCATTTT
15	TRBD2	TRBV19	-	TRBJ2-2	CASKVGEGDTGELFF	TGTGCCAGTAAGGTGGGGGAGGGAGACACCGGGGAGCTGTTTTTT
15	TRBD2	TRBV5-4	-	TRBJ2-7	CASSPRLAAPIEQYF	TGTGCCAGCAGCCCTCGACTAGCGGCTCCAATAGAGCAGTACTTC
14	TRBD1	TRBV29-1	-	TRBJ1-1	CSVQPGGLTSEAFF	TGCAGCGTCCAGCCAGGGGGGCTTACCTCTGAAGCTTTCTTT
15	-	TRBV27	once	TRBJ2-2	CASSLLGVNTGELFF	TGTGCCAGCAGTTTACTCGGGGTTAACACCGGGGAGCTGTTTTTT
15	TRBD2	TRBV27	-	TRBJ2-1	CASSSFSGRDNEQFF	TGTGCCAGCAGTTCATTTAGCGGGAGGGACAATGAGCAGTTCTTC
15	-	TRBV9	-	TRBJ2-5	CASSPTGHFQETQYF	TGTGCCAGCAGCCCTACGGGACACTTCCAAGAGACCCAGTACTTC
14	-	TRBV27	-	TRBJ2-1	CASSLQSGYNEQFF	TGTGCCAGCAGTTTACAGTCAGGATACAATGAGCAGTTCTTC
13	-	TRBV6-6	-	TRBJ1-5	CASSFNSNQPQHF	TGTGCCAGCAGTTTTAATAGCAATCAGCCCCAGCATTTT
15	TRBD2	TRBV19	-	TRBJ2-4	CASRLSGSGKNIQYF	TGTGCCAGTAGGCTTAGCGGGAGTGGCAAAAACATTCAGTACTTC
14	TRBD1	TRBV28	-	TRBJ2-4	CASSFRQGQNIQYF	TGTGCCAGCAGTTTCCGACAGGGTCAAAACATTCAGTACTTC
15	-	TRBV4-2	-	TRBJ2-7	CASSQVGEASYEQYF	TGTGCCAGCAGCCAAGTGGGGGAGGCAAGCTACGAGCAGTACTTC
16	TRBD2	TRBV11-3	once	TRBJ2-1	CASSPGTSGRLDEQFF	TGTGCCAGCAGCCCGGGGACTAGCGGGAGGTTGGATGAGCAGTTCTTC
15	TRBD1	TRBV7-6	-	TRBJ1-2	CASSPGTGSNYGYTF	TGTGCCAGCAGCCCAGGGACAGGGTCTAACTATGGCTACACCTTC
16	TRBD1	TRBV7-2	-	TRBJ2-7	CASSPISTGVEDEQYF	TGTGCCAGCAGCCCAATCTCGACAGGGGTCGAGGACGAGCAGTACTTC
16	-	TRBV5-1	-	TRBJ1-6	CASSRQTATYNSPLHF	TGCGCCAGCTCGCGACAGACAGCGACCTATAATTCACCCCTCCACTTT
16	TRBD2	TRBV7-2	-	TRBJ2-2	CASSPGTSGGTGELFF	TGTGCCAGCAGCCCCGGGACTAGCGGGGGCACCGGGGAGCTGTTTTTT
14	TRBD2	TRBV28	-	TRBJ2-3	CASNQQREGDTQYF	TGTGCCAGCAACCAGCAGCGGGAGGGAGATACGCAGTATTTT
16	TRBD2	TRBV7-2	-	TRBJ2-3	CASSSPTSGDQNTQYF	TGTGCCAGCAGCTCTCCGACTAGCGGGGACCAGAATACGCAGTATTTT
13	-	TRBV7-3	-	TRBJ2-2	CASRYSNTGELFF	TGTGCCAGCAGGTACTCGAATACCGGGGAGCTGTTTTTT
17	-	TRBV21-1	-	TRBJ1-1	CASTKGRDRGERPEAFF	TGTGCCAGCACCAAGGGTCGGGACAGGGGCGAGCGGCCTGAAGCTTTCTTT
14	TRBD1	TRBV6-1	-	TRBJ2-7	CASLGDSSSYEQYF	TGTGCCAGCTTGGGGGACAGTAGCTCCTACGAGCAGTACTTC
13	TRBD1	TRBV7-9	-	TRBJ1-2	CASSSGTDFGYTF	TGTGCCAGCAGCTCCGGGACAGACTTCGGCTACACCTTC
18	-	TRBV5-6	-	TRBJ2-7	CASTPPTETGRSAYEQYF	TGTGCCAGCACCCCCCCCACCGAGACAGGGAGGAGTGCCTACGAGCAGTACTTC
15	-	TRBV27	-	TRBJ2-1	CASSSIPTSYNEQFF	TGTGCCAGCAGTTCGATCCCGACTAGTTACAATGAGCAGTTCTTC
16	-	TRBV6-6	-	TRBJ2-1	CASSYAGTNLHDEQFF	TGTGCCAGCAGTTACGCCGGGACAAACCTCCACGATGAGCAGTTCTTC
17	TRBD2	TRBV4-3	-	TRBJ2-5	CASSPAWGGGVRETQYF	TGCGCCAGCAGCCCGGCCTGGGGCGGGGGGGTTAGGGAGACCCAGTACTTC